This T cell receptor (beta chain) derives from a study of T-cell reconstitution after alpha-beta-depleted transplantation in children. Findings and caveats of the study: Reportedly, only several hundred clones from non-depleted graft cells drove alpha-beta T-cell counts at about two months. By one year post-transplant, T-cell counts and diversity largely arose from T cells that were newly produced. Certain patients had high TCRbeta diversity at day 60, and it came from recipient T cells and thymic progenitors that survived.

This clonotype was recorded a few times. Its antigen is unknown. In germline, CDR1 is MGHRA, CDR2 YSYEKL. This CDR3 has 20 amino acids. Trimming cost V 4 bases and J 0 bases, with 25 bases left between them. For TCRbeta, the library was prepared with unique molecular identifiers. TCRdb used MiXCR to reprocess the PCR reads, holding one entry per CDR3 protein. The table shows about 980,000 distinct CDR3 sequences, with less than 30% occurring only once. The chain recombines TRBV4-1 with TRBJ2-1; D ambiguous. The TCR originated in a boy in the first two years of life who had a stem cell transplant for SCID, so the T cells may come from the graft donor. This sample comprised PBMCs, mostly from graft donor cells, obtained 360 days after TCRalphabeta/CD19-depleted stem cell transplant. The CDR3 DNA reads TGCGCCAGCAGCCCGGTTGATAGCCGAGCGCTTCTGAGCTCCTACAATGAGCAGTTCTTC. Its translation: CASSPVDSRALLSSYNEQFF.